Shown below are 16 T cell receptor beta chains from a single sample sequenced in a study of regulatory T cells in long-lasting Graves disease. Investigators prepared the TCR beta libraries by applying iRepertoire HTBI primers and Arm-PCR of CDR3 regions. TCRdb reprocessed the multiplex PCR reads via MiXCR and lists one record per CDR3 protein. The sample yields 500,000 to 700,000 distinct CDR3 sequences, about 32% seen once. The time point denotes: persistent/refractory GD, antithyroid drugs over 5 years with positive TRAb. Making the TCR library involved RNA that had been extracted from PBMCs. The sample in question was peripheral blood mononuclear cells (PBMCs), obtained when the disease was refractory, from a patient treated with antithyroid drugs. The receptor source for this set is a female donor with Graves disease.

The rearrangement uses TRBV5-1 and TRBJ1-2; D is uncertain. CDR1 and CDR2 from the germline V gene are SGHRS and YFSETQ. The CDR3 extends over 16 amino acids. Trimming took 0 bases from V and 2 from J, leaving 14 bases between them. The CDR3 loop is CASSLEGGMKNYGYTF. CDR3 nucleotide sequence: TGCGCCAGCAGCTTGGAGGGAGGTATGAAGAACTATGGCTACACCTTC.

The genes are TRBV7-2 and TRBJ2-2; possibly TRBD1 for D (6 bases). CDR3 length equals 18 residues. V was cut by 0 bases and J by 3 bases, with 17 bases left in between. Germline loops: CDR1 SGHTA, CDR2 FQGNSA. The CDR3 DNA reads as TGTGCCAGCAGCTTAGCGTCTTCAGGGTCAGGGGACACCGGGGAGCTGTTTTTT. Translating it yields CASSLASSGSGDTGELFF.

This clonotype was counted at least ten times. J is TRBJ1-5 and V is TRBV6-1, with TRBD1 matching over 10 bases. The germline CDR1 and CDR2 sequences are MNHNS and SASEGT. The CDR3 is made up of 16 amino acids. V lost 6 bases and J lost 3; bases outside the gene matches: 8. CDR3 in amino acids: CASRNTGTGDNQPQHF. The CDR3 DNA is TGTGCCAGCAGGAATACCGGGACAGGGGACAATCAGCCCCAGCATTTT.

A few counts support this clonotype. The V call is TRBV7-3, the J call TRBJ1-1; D call uncertain. Germline CDR1 and CDR2: SGHTA and FQGTGA. CDR3 size: 17 residues. Trimming pared 4 bases from V and 1 base from J, leaving 19 bases between. The DNA of the CDR3 is TGTGCCAGCAGCTCAACGCCCCCGGGAATTTCGAACACTGAAGCTTTCTTT. Translating it yields CASSSTPPGISNTEAFF.

This clonotype was seen more than once but under ten times. The V call is TRBV9, the J call TRBJ1-5; 10 bases are shared with TRBD1. The V gene end was trimmed by 1 base and the J gene end by 6 bases; junction bases not matched to a gene: 4. CDR3 size: 15 residues. Germline assignment: CDR1 SGDLS and CDR2 YYNGEE. CDR3 amino acids: CASSVSGTGVQPQHF. CDR3 nucleotide sequence: TGTGCCAGCAGCGTATCCGGGACAGGGGTTCAGCCCCAGCATTTT.

This chain joins TRBV12-3 or TRBV12-4 and TRBJ1-5; 9 bases fit TRBD1. This CDR3 contains 15 residues. With 8 bases clipped from V and 3 bases from J, the junction kept 8 bases outside the gene matches. CDR3 nucleotides: TGTGCCAGCCGAGGGACAGGGAGTAACAATCAGCCCCAGCATTTT. Encoded protein: CASRGTGSNNQPQHF.

In its sample, this clonotype was seen a few times. V and J are TRBV20-1 and TRBJ1-5; D unclear. CDR3 length equals 14 residues. Germline CDR1 is DFQATT and CDR2 is SNEGSKA (reference sequence). V was cut by 4 bases and J by 2 bases, with 12 bases left in between. The CDR3 bases are TGCAGTGCTATTGGTTCCGGGGGCAATCAGCCCCAGCATTTT. This sequence encodes CSAIGSGGNQPQHF.

The chain joins TRBV10-3 to TRBJ1-2, with 7 positions matching TRBD1. J lost 6 bases, V lost 0 bases, and 4 bases had no gene match. The V gene's germline CDR1 is ENHRY and CDR2 SYGVKD. This CDR3 has 14 amino acids. As DNA, the CDR3 is TGTGCCATCAGTGAGTCGGGCAGGGGGAATGGCTACACCTTC. Encoded protein: CAISESGRGNGYTF.

The rearrangement links TRBV19 to TRBJ2-3; 8 bases match TRBD2. J was trimmed by 1 base and V by 4 bases; bases with no gene match: 4. Germline V lookup: CDR1 LNHDA, CDR2 SQIVND (reference sequence). The CDR3 extends over 15 amino acids. The CDR3 sequence is CASSTHSGGTDTQYF. The DNA of the CDR3 is TGTGCCAGTAGTACCCATAGCGGGGGCACAGATACGCAGTATTTT. Combining the CDR3 with reference TRBV19 and TRBJ2-3 gives the whole variable domain DGGITQSPKYLFRKEGQNVTLSCEQNLNHDAMYWYRQDPGQGLRLIYYSQIVNDFQKGDIAEGYSVSREKKESFPLTVTSAQKNPTAFYLCASSTHSGGTDTQYFGPGTRLTVL.

A few counts support this clonotype. The rearrangement joins TRBV5-1 to TRBJ1-2, with TRBD1 identical over 9 bases. V dropped 4 bases and J dropped 2; count of bases not matched to a gene: 15. The CDR3 extends over 18 amino acids. The germline V gene has CDR1 SGHRS and CDR2 YFSETQ. The CDR3 nucleotides are TGCGCCAGCAGCGCCCGGCTCTTCCTTGGGACAGGGAACTATGGCTACACCTTC. Encoded protein: CASSARLFLGTGNYGYTF.

The CDR3 spells CASSALGSGKRETQYF. The CDR3 nucleotides are TGTGCCAGCAGTGCCCTAGGATCGGGGAAGCGGGAGACCCAGTACTTC. V and J are TRBV25-1 and TRBJ2-5, with a tentative D call TRBD2 (5 bases). This CDR3 spans 16 amino acids. V shed 4 bases and J shed 5 bases, with 20 bases lying between them. Germline V gene sequence: CDR1 MGHDK, CDR2 SYGVNS. Full variable domain (rest looked up from reference TRBV25-1 and TRBJ2-5): EADIYQTPRYLVIGTGKKITLECSQTMGHDKMYWYQQDPGMELHLIHYSYGVNSTEKGDLSSESTVSRIRTEHFPLTLESARPSHTSQYLCASSALGSGKRETQYFGPGTRLLVL.

This chain links TRBV5-4 with TRBJ1-2, with D unresolved. The CDR3 covers 15 residues. From germline, CDR1 is SGHNT and CDR2 YYREEE (reference sequence). V was trimmed by 1 base and J by 3 bases, leaving 13 bases between them. The chain's CDR3 is CASSLSPISDYGYTF. CDR3 coding DNA: TGTGCCAGCAGCTTGAGCCCGATTAGCGACTATGGCTACACCTTC.

This clonotype occurred a few times. This chain connects TRBV19 to TRBJ1-2; D possibly corresponds to TRBD1 (6 bases). Germline CDR1 LNHDA, CDR2 SQIVND (reference sequence). Trimming took off 9 bases at V and 8 bases at J, with 16 bases between the two ends. CDR3 size: 12 residues. CDR3 in amino acids: CASNRVGQGYTF. In DNA, the CDR3 is TGTGCCAGCAACAGGGTTGGACAGGGCTACACCTTC. The full variable domain, rest sourced from reference TRBV19 and TRBJ1-2, is DGGITQSPKYLFRKEGQNVTLSCEQNLNHDAMYWYRQDPGQGLRLIYYSQIVNDFQKGDIAEGYSVSREKKESFPLTVTSAQKNPTAFYLCASNRVGQGYTFGSGTRLTVV.

The J gene is TRBJ1-5, the V gene TRBV12-3 or TRBV12-4; 10 bases map to TRBD1. V shed 6 bases, J shed 6 bases, and the junction held 20 bases outside the gene matches. The CDR3 is 19 amino acids. The CDR3 DNA follows: TGTGCCAGCAGCCCATGGGGACAGGGGACGCTTTCTGTAGGTCAGCCCCAGCATTTT. As protein: CASSPWGQGTLSVGQPQHF.

The chain has TRBV30 and TRBJ1-2, with a weak D call TRBD1 (6 bases). Germline-derived CDR1 and CDR2 are GTSNPN and SVGIG (reference sequence). This CDR3 region has 11 residues. Trimming removed 3 bases at V and 8 bases at J, with 10 bases between. The CDR3 loop is CAWRAQGGYTF. CDR3 nucleotides: TGTGCCTGGAGGGCCCAGGGGGGCTACACCTTC.

V is TRBV29-1 and J is TRBJ1-2, with TRBD1 matching over 10 bases. The CDR3 has 12 residues. V lost 3 bases and J lost 6; bases outside the gene matches: 1. The germline V gene has CDR1 SQVTM and CDR2 ANQGSEA. The CDR3 reads CSVDGQGDGYTF. The CDR3 DNA reads as TGCAGCGTTGACGGACAGGGGGATGGCTACACCTTC.